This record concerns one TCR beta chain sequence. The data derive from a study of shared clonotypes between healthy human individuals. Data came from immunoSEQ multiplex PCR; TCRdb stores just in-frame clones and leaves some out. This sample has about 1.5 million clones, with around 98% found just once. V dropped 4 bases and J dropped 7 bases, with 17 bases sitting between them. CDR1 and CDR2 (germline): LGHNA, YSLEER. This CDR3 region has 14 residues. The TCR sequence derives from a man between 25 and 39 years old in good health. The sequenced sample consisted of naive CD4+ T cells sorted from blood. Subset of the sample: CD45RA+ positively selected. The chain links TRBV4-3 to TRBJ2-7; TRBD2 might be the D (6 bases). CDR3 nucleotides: TGCGCCAGCAGCCGAGACCCCGGGGCGGGGGAGCAGTACTTC. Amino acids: CASSRDPGAGEQYF.